These T cell receptor beta chains were read from a single sample in a study of blood T cell repertoires in COVID-19. The data were produced by immunoSEQ multiplex PCR, yet TCRdb's version contains in-frame clones alone and is incomplete. This table has around 230,000 clones, approximately 84% appearing once. Sequencing input: PBMCs or T cells enriched from blood (not recorded which). The receptors originated from a woman aged 40 to 50 with acute COVID-19. Both conserved end residues are part of each CDR3. The D gene is left open where the match is weak. Size is stated for part of the rows, as once, few or many counts, or as a class when the clone is expanded.

CDR3 DNA: TGCAGCGTCACAGCCGGGACAGGGGGGAATCAGCCCCAGCATTTT; CDR3 protein: CSVTAGTGGNQPQHF; D gene: TRBD1; V gene: TRBV29-1; clone size: few; J gene: TRBJ1-5
CDR3 DNA: TGCGCCAGCAGCCCCGGAGGGTTAAGGGGCTCCTACAATGAGCAGTTCTTC; CDR3 protein: CASSPGGLRGSYNEQFF; D gene: NA; V gene: TRBV4-1; clone size: NA; J gene: TRBJ2-1
CDR3 DNA: TGTGCCAGCAGTTCGAGCGCTAGGGAGCAGTACTTC; CDR3 protein: CASSSSAREQYF; D gene: NA; V gene: TRBV27; clone size: once; J gene: TRBJ2-7
CDR3 DNA: TGTGCCAGCAGCTTAGCGTCAGGTAGAAGCACAGATACGCAGTATTTT; CDR3 protein: CASSLASGRSTDTQYF; D gene: NA; V gene: TRBV7-8; clone size: once; J gene: TRBJ2-3
CDR3 DNA: TGTGCCAGCAGCCAAGAGCGGCTCGAGCAGTACTTC; CDR3 protein: CASSQERLEQYF; D gene: NA; V gene: TRBV3-1/TRBV3-2; clone size: NA; J gene: TRBJ2-7
CDR3 DNA: TGTGCCAGCAGCGTAGGACTAGCGGGAGTGGAGAATGAGCAGTTCTTC; CDR3 protein: CASSVGLAGVENEQFF; D gene: TRBD2; V gene: TRBV9; clone size: NA; J gene: TRBJ2-1
CDR3 DNA: TGCAGCGGATTCCCTCCACAGGATGTCCCTGAAGCTTTCTTT; CDR3 protein: CSGFPPQDVPEAFF; D gene: NA; V gene: TRBV29-1; clone size: NA; J gene: TRBJ1-1
CDR3 DNA: TGCAGCGTTGAAATAGGGAGGTACACCGGGGAGCTGTTTTTT; CDR3 protein: CSVEIGRYTGELFF; D gene: NA; V gene: TRBV29-1; clone size: once; J gene: TRBJ2-2
CDR3 DNA: TGTGCCAGCAGCCCGCAGACAGGGTCCTACAATGAGCAGTTCTTC; CDR3 protein: CASSPQTGSYNEQFF; D gene: TRBD1; V gene: TRBV9; clone size: NA; J gene: TRBJ2-1
CDR3 DNA: TGTGCCAGCAGCTCAGGACTAGGGGCGAACGAGCAGTACTTC; CDR3 protein: CASSSGLGANEQYF; D gene: TRBD2; V gene: TRBV5-5; clone size: NA; J gene: TRBJ2-7
CDR3 DNA: TGTGCCAGCTCACCACAGGGGGCGGTGGCGGAGTACTTC; CDR3 protein: CASSPQGAVAEYF; D gene: TRBD1; V gene: TRBV18; clone size: NA; J gene: TRBJ2-7
CDR3 DNA: TGCGCCAGCAGCCAAGATTGGGGGGGGACAAATGGCTACACCTTC; CDR3 protein: CASSQDWGGTNGYTF; D gene: NA; V gene: TRBV4-1; clone size: NA; J gene: TRBJ1-2
CDR3 DNA: TGTGCCAGCAGCCAACTAGCGGGAGGGTACAATGAGCAGTTCTTC; CDR3 protein: CASSQLAGGYNEQFF; D gene: TRBD2; V gene: TRBV11-3; clone size: NA; J gene: TRBJ2-1
CDR3 DNA: TGTGCCACCAGCAGACAGGACAGGGGGCATGGTGGTGAAGCTTTCTTT; CDR3 protein: CATSRQDRGHGGEAFF; D gene: TRBD1; V gene: TRBV15; clone size: NA; J gene: TRBJ1-1
CDR3 DNA: TGTGCCACCAGTAATCTTCAAGAGACCCAGTACTTC; CDR3 protein: CATSNLQETQYF; D gene: NA; V gene: TRBV24-1; clone size: NA; J gene: TRBJ2-5
CDR3 DNA: TGTGCCAGCTCACCATTCGTGACCCAGGGCCCAGATACGCAGTATTTT; CDR3 protein: CASSPFVTQGPDTQYF; D gene: NA; V gene: TRBV18; clone size: NA; J gene: TRBJ2-3
CDR3 DNA: TGTGCCAGCAGTGTAGACAGGGGGCTGGTTGGCTATGGCTACACCTTC; CDR3 protein: CASSVDRGLVGYGYTF; D gene: TRBD1; V gene: TRBV2; clone size: NA; J gene: TRBJ1-2
CDR3 DNA: TGCAGCGTTGATGCTAGCGGGAGCAGGAATGAGCAGTTCTTC; CDR3 protein: CSVDASGSRNEQFF; D gene: TRBD2; V gene: TRBV29-1; clone size: NA; J gene: TRBJ2-1
CDR3 DNA: TGTGCCACCGGGACTAGCACAGATACGCAGTATTTT; CDR3 protein: CATGTSTDTQYF; D gene: NA; V gene: TRBV24-1; clone size: NA; J gene: TRBJ2-3
CDR3 DNA: TGTGCCAGCCCGGAGTTCTACGAGCAGTACTTC; CDR3 protein: CASPEFYEQYF; D gene: NA; V gene: TRBV12-3/TRBV12-4; clone size: NA; J gene: TRBJ2-7
CDR3 DNA: TGTGCCAGCAGTCGGGACAGGGTGGGCGAGCAGTACTTC; CDR3 protein: CASSRDRVGEQYF; D gene: TRBD1; V gene: TRBV12-3/TRBV12-4; clone size: NA; J gene: TRBJ2-7
CDR3 DNA: TGTGCCAGCAGCTATGGGACAGGGGGCTTCCACGAGCAGTACTTC; CDR3 protein: CASSYGTGGFHEQYF; D gene: TRBD1; V gene: TRBV5-6; clone size: few; J gene: TRBJ2-7
CDR3 DNA: TGTGCCAGCAGCCGAGAGACCCGGGTGAAAGAGACCCAGTACTTC; CDR3 protein: CASSRETRVKETQYF; D gene: NA; V gene: TRBV5-6; clone size: NA; J gene: TRBJ2-5
CDR3 DNA: TGTGCCACCAGTGTAATAAAACAGGTCACCGAGCAGTACTTC; CDR3 protein: CATSVIKQVTEQYF; D gene: NA; V gene: TRBV24-1; clone size: NA; J gene: TRBJ2-7
CDR3 DNA: TGTGCCAGCAGCCAGGGGAACACTGAAGCTTTCTTT; CDR3 protein: CASSQGNTEAFF; D gene: NA; V gene: TRBV2; clone size: few; J gene: TRBJ1-1
CDR3 DNA: TGTGCCAGCAGTGAAACATGGGAGGGGTACGAGCAGTACTTC; CDR3 protein: CASSETWEGYEQYF; D gene: TRBD2; V gene: TRBV6-1; clone size: NA; J gene: TRBJ2-7
CDR3 DNA: TGTGCCAGCAGCTTGGTCCTACTGGGGGACGGGGGTGAGACCCAGTACTTC; CDR3 protein: CASSLVLLGDGGETQYF; D gene: NA; V gene: TRBV5-6; clone size: NA; J gene: TRBJ2-5
CDR3 DNA: TGTGCCAGCAGCTTAGGTCGGGGGGAGCAGTTCTTC; CDR3 protein: CASSLGRGEQFF; D gene: NA; V gene: TRBV7-3; clone size: NA; J gene: TRBJ2-1
CDR3 DNA: TGTGCCAGCAGTGCGCGGGGGGCGGATAATTCACCCCTCCACTTT; CDR3 protein: CASSARGADNSPLHF; D gene: NA; V gene: TRBV7-9; clone size: NA; J gene: TRBJ1-6
CDR3 DNA: TGTGCCAGCAGCCAAGGAGGACAGCCTGAATATGGCTACACCTTC; CDR3 protein: CASSQGGQPEYGYTF; D gene: NA; V gene: TRBV3-1/TRBV3-2; clone size: NA; J gene: TRBJ1-2
CDR3 DNA: TGTGCCAGCAGCTTATTACCAGGGCAGAACACTGAAGCTTTCTTT; CDR3 protein: CASSLLPGQNTEAFF; D gene: NA; V gene: TRBV7-6; clone size: NA; J gene: TRBJ1-1
CDR3 DNA: TGCGCCAGCAGCTTGGACGGCAGGGCGGACACTGAAGCTTTCTTT; CDR3 protein: CASSLDGRADTEAFF; D gene: NA; V gene: TRBV5-1; clone size: NA; J gene: TRBJ1-1
CDR3 DNA: TGTGCCAGCCAAGGACAGGGGGCGGGAGGAAACACCATATATTTT; CDR3 protein: CASQGQGAGGNTIYF; D gene: TRBD1; V gene: TRBV7-9; clone size: NA; J gene: TRBJ1-3
CDR3 DNA: TGTGCCAGCAGCTTCCGGTCTAGCGGTAACACCGGGGAGCTGTTTTTT; CDR3 protein: CASSFRSSGNTGELFF; D gene: TRBD2; V gene: TRBV5-4; clone size: NA; J gene: TRBJ2-2
CDR3 DNA: TGTGCCAGCAGTCCAGGGGGAGATACGCAGTATTTT; CDR3 protein: CASSPGGDTQYF; D gene: TRBD1; V gene: TRBV12-3/TRBV12-4; clone size: NA; J gene: TRBJ2-3
CDR3 DNA: TGCGCCAGCCGAGGACAGGACATACAAGAGACCCAGTACTTC; CDR3 protein: CASRGQDIQETQYF; D gene: TRBD1; V gene: TRBV5-1; clone size: NA; J gene: TRBJ2-5
CDR3 DNA: TGTGCCAGCAGCTTGTCAGGGTGGGAGACCCAGTACTTC; CDR3 protein: CASSLSGWETQYF; D gene: NA; V gene: TRBV5-6; clone size: NA; J gene: TRBJ2-5
CDR3 DNA: TGTGCCAGCAGTGAATGGACAGCGGGAGGCACCGGGGAGCTGTTTTTT; CDR3 protein: CASSEWTAGGTGELFF; D gene: TRBD2; V gene: TRBV6-1; clone size: once; J gene: TRBJ2-2
CDR3 DNA: TGCGCCAGCAGTGAGGGACTAGCGGGTCCCGGGGATGAGCAGTTCTTC; CDR3 protein: CASSEGLAGPGDEQFF; D gene: TRBD2; V gene: TRBV10-1; clone size: NA; J gene: TRBJ2-1
CDR3 DNA: TGTGCCAGCAGCTTAGGTATGGGGCTGGAGACCCAGTACTTC; CDR3 protein: CASSLGMGLETQYF; D gene: NA; V gene: TRBV11-1; clone size: NA; J gene: TRBJ2-5
CDR3 DNA: TGTGCCAGCAGCAACCCCCAGCTGCGGCAGGATACGCAGTATTTT; CDR3 protein: CASSNPQLRQDTQYF; D gene: NA; V gene: TRBV11-2; clone size: NA; J gene: TRBJ2-3
CDR3 DNA: TGTGCCAGAAAAGGACTAGCGGGAGGGCAGACCTACGAGCAGTACTTC; CDR3 protein: CARKGLAGGQTYEQYF; D gene: TRBD2; V gene: TRBV5-3; clone size: once; J gene: TRBJ2-7
CDR3 DNA: TGTGCCAGCAGTTTGGACAGGGCGGACTATGGCTACACCTTC; CDR3 protein: CASSLDRADYGYTF; D gene: TRBD1; V gene: TRBV27; clone size: NA; J gene: TRBJ1-2
CDR3 DNA: TGTGCCACCAGTGATTTCGCTACTCTAGCGGGAGGTGGAGAGACCCAGTACTTC; CDR3 protein: CATSDFATLAGGGETQYF; D gene: TRBD2; V gene: TRBV24-1; clone size: NA; J gene: TRBJ2-5
CDR3 DNA: TGTGCCAGTAGTATAGCCCTTTCACTGGCAGGGGGCTCTGGCTACACCTTC; CDR3 protein: CASSIALSLAGGSGYTF; D gene: TRBD1; V gene: TRBV19; clone size: once; J gene: TRBJ1-2
CDR3 DNA: TGTGCCAGCAGCGGGGCGCAGGGTAACTACGAGCAGTACTTC; CDR3 protein: CASSGAQGNYEQYF; D gene: NA; V gene: TRBV7-6; clone size: NA; J gene: TRBJ2-7
CDR3 DNA: TGTGCCAGCAGCAAAGAACGGGACGCCCGGGAGAGGCATGAGCAGTTCTTC; CDR3 protein: CASSKERDARERHEQFF; D gene: NA; V gene: TRBV21-1; clone size: NA; J gene: TRBJ2-1